This T cell receptor beta chain was identified during a study of PD-1 and CTLA-4 blockade in melanoma. This CDR3 contains 16 residues. V lost 4 bases, J lost 0 bases, and 15 bases lay in between. The germline V gene encodes CDR1 SGHVS and CDR2 FNYEAQ. Clones were read by immunoSEQ multiplex PCR, and TCRdb kept only the in-frame ones, dropping some. The sample has 25,000 to 35,000 clones, approximately 91% seen once; the top ten hold about 8.9%. Material: CD8+ T cells from peripheral blood, obtained before anti-PD-1 treatment. The clonotype comes from a human donor with melanoma. The chain is built from TRBV7-6 and TRBJ1-1; D is uncertain. DNA of the CDR3: TGTGCCAGCAGCTCAGAACCTTTCGGGATGAACACTGAAGCTTTCTTT. Amino acid sequence: CASSSEPFGMNTEAFF.